The subject of this entry is one TCR beta chain. CDR3 length: 15 amino acids. Germline V gene data show CDR1 as SGHNT and CDR2 as YENEEA. Trimming removed 0 bases from V and 12 bases from J, with 19 bases in between. This entry is derived from a study of blood T cell repertoires in COVID-19. Study at large: Samples representing acute and convalescent COVID-19 were sourced from the United States, Italy and Spain. PBMCs, B-cell-depleted T cells, or T cells provided the cDNA or gDNA that made up the material.

Original processing notes: Researchers report that nucleated cell counts were estimated from reference gene primer amplification. Data came from immunoSEQ multiplex PCR; TCRdb stores just in-frame clones and leaves some out. V and J calls plus clone size are reproduced from that table; the DNA served to infer D and trimming. The top ten hold 5% to 7% of the sample, which has approximately 9,700 clones, roughly nine tenths seen once. Sequencing was carried out using peripheral blood. The chain joins TRBV11-3 to TRBJ2-3, with D perhaps TRBD2 (6 bases). The source is a human donor in a cohort sampled during active COVID-19. The CDR3: CASSLDRGTTTLQYF. In DNA form, the CDR3 reads TGTGCCAGCAGCTTAGATCGGGGGACCACGACCCTTCAGTATTTT. The full variable domain, completed using reference TRBV11-3 and TRBJ2-3, is EAGVVQSPRYKIIEKKQPVAFWCNPISGHNTLYWYLQNLGQGPELLIRYENEEAVDDSQLPKDRFSAERLKGVDSTLKIQPAELGDSAVYLCASSLDRGTTTLQYFGPGTRLTVL.